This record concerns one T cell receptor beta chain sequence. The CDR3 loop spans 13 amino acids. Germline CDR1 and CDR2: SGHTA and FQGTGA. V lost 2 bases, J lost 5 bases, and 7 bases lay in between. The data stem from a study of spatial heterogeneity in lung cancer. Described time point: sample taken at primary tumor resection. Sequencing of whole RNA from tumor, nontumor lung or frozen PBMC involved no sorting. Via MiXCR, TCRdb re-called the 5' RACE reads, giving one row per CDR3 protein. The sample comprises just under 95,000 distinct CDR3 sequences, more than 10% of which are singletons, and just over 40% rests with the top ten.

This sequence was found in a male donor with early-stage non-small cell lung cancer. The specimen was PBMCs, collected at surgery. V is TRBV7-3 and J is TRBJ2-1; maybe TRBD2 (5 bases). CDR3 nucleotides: TGTGCCAGCAGCTTACTGGGAGACAATGAGCAGTTCTTC. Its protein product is CASSLLGDNEQFF.